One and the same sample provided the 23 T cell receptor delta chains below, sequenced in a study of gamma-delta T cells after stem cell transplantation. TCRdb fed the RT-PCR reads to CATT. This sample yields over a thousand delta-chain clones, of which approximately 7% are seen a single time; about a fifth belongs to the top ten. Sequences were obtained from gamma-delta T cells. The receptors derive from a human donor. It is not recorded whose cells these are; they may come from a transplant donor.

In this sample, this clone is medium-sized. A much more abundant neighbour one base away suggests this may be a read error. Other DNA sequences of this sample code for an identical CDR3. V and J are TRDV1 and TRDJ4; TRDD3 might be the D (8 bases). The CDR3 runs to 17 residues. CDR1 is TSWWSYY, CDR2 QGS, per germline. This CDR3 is CALGEIEEALGAGPLIF. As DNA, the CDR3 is TGTGCTCTCGGGGAAATAGAAGAGGCACTGGGGGCCGGACCCCTGATCTTT.

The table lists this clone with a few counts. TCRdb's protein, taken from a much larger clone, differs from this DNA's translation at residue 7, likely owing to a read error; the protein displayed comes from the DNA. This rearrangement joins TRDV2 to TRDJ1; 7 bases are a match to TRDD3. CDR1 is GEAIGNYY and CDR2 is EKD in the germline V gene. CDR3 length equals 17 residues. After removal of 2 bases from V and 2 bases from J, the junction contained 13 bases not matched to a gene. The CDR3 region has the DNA TGTGCCTGTGACAAGGTAGGCTCGTGGGGGAAAACCGATAAACTCATCTTT. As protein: CACDKVGSWGKTDKLIF.

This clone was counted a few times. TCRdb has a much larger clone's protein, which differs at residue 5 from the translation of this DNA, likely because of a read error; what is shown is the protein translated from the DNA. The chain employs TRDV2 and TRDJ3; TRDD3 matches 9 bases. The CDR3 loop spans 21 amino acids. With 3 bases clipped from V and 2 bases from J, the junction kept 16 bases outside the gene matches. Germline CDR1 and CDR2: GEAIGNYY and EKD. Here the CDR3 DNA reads TGTGCCTGTGACGCTCTTTCCCCAGACTGGGGGACCCCCTGGGACACCCGACAGATGTTTTTC. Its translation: CACDALSPDWGTPWDTRQMFF.

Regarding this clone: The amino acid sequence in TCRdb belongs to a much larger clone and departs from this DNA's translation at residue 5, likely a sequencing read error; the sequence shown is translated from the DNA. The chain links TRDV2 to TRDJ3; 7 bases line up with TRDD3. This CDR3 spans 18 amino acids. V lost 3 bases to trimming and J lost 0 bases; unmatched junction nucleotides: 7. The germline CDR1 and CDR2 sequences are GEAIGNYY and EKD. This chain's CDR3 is CACDAVGDSSWDTRQMFF. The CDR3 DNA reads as TGTGCCTGTGACGCCGTGGGGGACAGCTCCTGGGACACCCGACAGATGTTTTTC.

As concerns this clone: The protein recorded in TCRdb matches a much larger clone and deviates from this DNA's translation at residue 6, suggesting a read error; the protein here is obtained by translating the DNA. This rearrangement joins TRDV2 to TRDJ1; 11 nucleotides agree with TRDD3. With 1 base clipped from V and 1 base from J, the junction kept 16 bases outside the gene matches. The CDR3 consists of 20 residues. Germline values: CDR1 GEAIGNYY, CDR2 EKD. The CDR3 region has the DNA TGTGCCTGTGACACGACCAAGGACTGGGGGATAACCGCTAGCACCGATAAACTCATCTTT. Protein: CACDTTKDWGITASTDKLIF.

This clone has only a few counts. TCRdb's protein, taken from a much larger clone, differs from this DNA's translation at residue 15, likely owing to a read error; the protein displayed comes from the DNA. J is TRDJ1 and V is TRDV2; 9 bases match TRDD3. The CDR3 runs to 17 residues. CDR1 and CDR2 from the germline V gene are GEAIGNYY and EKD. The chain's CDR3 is CACDTIPTGGETDKPIF. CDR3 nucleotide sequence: TGTGCCTGTGACACCATTCCTACTGGGGGAGAAACCGATAAACCCATCTTT.

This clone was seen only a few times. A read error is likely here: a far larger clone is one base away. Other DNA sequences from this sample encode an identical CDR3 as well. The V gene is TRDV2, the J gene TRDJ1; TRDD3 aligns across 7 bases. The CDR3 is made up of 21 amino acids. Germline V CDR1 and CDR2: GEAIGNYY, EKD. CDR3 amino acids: CACDTVKAGDRRSTYTDKLIF. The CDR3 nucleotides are TGCGCCTGTGACACCGTCAAAGCTGGGGATAGGAGGTCGACGTACACCGATAAACTCATCTTT.

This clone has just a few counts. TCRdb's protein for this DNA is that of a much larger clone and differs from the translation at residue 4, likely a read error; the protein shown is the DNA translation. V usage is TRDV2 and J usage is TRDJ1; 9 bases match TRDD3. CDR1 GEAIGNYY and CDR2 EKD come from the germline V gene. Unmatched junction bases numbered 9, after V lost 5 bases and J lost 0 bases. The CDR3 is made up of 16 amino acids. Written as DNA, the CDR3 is TGTGCCTGTGGCCCCTTGGGGGATAGATACACCGATAAACTCATCTTT. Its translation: CACGPLGDRYTDKLIF.

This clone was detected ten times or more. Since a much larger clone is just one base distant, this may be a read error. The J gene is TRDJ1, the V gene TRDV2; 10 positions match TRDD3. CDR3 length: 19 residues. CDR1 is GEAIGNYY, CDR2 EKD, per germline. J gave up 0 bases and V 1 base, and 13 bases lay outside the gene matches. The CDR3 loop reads CACDTVKTGGCVYTDKLIF. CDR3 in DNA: TGTGCCTGTGACACGGTGAAAACTGGGGGATGCGTCTACACCGATAAACTCATCTTT.

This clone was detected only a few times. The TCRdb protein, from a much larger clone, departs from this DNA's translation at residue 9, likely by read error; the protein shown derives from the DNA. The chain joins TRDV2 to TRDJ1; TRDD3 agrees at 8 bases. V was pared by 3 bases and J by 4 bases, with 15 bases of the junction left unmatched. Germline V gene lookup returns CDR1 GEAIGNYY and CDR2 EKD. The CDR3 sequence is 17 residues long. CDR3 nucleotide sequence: TGTGCCTGTGACCCTTTGGGGGATGCTACGGGTCGCGATAAACTCATCTTT. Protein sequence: CACDPLGDATGRDKLIF.

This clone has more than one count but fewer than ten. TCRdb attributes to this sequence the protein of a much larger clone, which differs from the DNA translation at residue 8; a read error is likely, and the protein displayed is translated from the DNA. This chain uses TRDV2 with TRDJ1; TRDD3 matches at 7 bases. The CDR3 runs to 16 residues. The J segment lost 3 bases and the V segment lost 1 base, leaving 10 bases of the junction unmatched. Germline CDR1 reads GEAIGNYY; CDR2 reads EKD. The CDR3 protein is CACDTLGGTRADKLIF. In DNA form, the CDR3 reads TGTGCCTGTGACACGCTGGGGGGTACTAGGGCCGATAAACTCATCTTT.

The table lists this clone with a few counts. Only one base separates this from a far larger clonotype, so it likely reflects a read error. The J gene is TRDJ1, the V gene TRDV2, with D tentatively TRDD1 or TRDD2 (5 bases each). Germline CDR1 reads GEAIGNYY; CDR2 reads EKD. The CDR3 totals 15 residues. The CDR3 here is CACDALLKYTDKPIF. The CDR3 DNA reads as TGTGCCTGTGACGCCCTACTAAAATACACCGATAAACCCATCTTT.

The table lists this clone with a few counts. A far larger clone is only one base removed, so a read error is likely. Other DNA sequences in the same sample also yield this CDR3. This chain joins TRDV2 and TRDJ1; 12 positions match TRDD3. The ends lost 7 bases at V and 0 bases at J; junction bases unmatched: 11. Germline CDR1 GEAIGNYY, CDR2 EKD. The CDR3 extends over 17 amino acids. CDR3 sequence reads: CACDELGDTAYTDKLIF. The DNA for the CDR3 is TGTGCCTGCGACGAACTGGGGGATACTGCTTACACCGATAAACTCATCTTT.

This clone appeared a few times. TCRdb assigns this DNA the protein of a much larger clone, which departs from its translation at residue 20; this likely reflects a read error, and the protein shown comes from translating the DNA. The CDR3 DNA is TGTGCCTGTGACACCGTGGGGCCTTCCTACGTACTGGGGGATCGCTACACCGATAAACCCATCTTT. Translated, it gives CACDTVGPSYVLGDRYTDKPIF. This chain connects TRDV2 to TRDJ1; D possibly corresponds to TRDD3 (10 bases). The germline V gene encodes CDR1 GEAIGNYY and CDR2 EKD. The CDR3 has 22 amino acids.

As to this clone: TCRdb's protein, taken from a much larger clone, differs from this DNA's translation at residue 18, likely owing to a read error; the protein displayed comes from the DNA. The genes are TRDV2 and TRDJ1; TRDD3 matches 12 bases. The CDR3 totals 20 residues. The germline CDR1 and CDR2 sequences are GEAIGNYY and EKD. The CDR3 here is CACDTVLLGDTAKGSDKPIF. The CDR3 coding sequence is TGTGCCTGTGACACCGTCCTCCTGGGGGATACGGCCAAAGGGAGCGATAAACCCATCTTT.

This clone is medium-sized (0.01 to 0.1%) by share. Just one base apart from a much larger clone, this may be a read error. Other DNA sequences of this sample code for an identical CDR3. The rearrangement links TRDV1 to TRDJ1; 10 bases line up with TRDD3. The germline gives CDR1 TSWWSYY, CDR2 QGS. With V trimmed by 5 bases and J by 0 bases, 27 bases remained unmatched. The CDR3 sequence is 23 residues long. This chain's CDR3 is CALGTPKDFLRIGGYLYTDKLIF. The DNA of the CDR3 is TGTGCTCTTGGGACACCAAAGGACTTCCTACGCATTGGGGGATACTTATACACCGATAAACTCATCTTT.

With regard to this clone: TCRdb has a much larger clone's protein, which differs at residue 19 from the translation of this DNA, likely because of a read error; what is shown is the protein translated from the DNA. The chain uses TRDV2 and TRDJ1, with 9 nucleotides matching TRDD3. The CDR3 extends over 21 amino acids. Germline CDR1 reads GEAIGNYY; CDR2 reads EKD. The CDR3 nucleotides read TGTGCCTGTGACACCGTAAGTCAACTGGGGGACCCACCCCGAGAGGGCGATAAACCCATCTTT. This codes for CACDTVSQLGDPPREGDKPIF.

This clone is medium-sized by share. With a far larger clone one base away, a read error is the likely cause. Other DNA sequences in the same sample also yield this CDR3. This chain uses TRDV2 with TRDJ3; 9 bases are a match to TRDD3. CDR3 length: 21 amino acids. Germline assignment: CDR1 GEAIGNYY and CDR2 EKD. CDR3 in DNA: TGTGCCTGTGACCAGTTGGGGGATAAGGTGGAGCGGTCCTGGGACACCCGGCAGATGTTTTTC. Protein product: CACDQLGDKVERSWDTRQMFF.

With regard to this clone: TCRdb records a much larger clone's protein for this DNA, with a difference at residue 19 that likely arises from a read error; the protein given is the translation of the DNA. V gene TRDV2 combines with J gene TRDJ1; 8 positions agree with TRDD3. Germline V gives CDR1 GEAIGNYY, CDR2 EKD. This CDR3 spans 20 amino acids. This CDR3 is CACDTVAGWGTPGRTDKLTF. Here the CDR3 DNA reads TGTGCCTGTGACACCGTCGCGGGCTGGGGGACCCCGGGGCGCACCGATAAACTCACCTTT.

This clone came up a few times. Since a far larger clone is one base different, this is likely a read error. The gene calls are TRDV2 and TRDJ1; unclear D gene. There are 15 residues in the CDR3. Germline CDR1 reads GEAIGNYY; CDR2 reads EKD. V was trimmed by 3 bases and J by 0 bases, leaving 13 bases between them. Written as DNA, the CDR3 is TGTGCCTGTGACGCCCCACTAAAATACACCGATAAACTCATCTTT. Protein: CACDAPLKYTDKLIF.

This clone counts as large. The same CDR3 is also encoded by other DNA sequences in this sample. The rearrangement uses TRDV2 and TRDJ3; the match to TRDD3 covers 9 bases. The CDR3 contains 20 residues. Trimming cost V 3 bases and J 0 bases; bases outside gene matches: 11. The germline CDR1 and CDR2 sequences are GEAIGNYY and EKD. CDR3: CACDPLLGEESSWDTRQMFF. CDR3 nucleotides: TGTGCCTGTGACCCATTACTGGGGGAGGAAAGCTCCTGGGACACCCGACAGATGTTTTTC.

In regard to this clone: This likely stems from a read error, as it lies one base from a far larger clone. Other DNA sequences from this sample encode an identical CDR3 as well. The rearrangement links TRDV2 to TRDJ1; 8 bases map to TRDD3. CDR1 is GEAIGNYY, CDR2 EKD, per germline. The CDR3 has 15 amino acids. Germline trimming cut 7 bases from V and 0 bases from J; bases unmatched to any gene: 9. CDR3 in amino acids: CACDLLGVNTDKLIF. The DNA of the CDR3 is TGTGCCTGCGACCTACTGGGGGTTAACACCGATAAACTCATCTTT.

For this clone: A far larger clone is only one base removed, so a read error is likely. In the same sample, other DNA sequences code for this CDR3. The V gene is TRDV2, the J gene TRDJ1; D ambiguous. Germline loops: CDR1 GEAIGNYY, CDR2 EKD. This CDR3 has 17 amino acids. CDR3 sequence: CACDTVQRLPYTDKLIF. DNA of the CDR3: TGCGCCTGTGACACCGTCCAACGCTTACCCTACACCGATAAACTCATCTTT.